These 9 T cell receptor beta chains share one sample of origin, sequenced in a study of shared T cell receptors in the human thymus. Libraries were prepared by immunoSEQ multiplex PCR; TCRdb keeps only in-frame clonotypes and omits some of them. The sample contains 700,000 or so clones, 70% to 90% of which appear only once. These data were likewise used in another study, on human thymus T cells.

The sequenced sample consisted of thymocytes. The source is a girl under three years old with a congenital heart defect.

This chain connects TRBV2 to TRBJ1-2; D is undetermined. Germline V gene sequence: CDR1 SNHLY, CDR2 FYNNEI. The V end was cut by 6 bases, the J end by 2 bases, with 10 bases between. CDR3 size: 13 residues. The CDR3 loop is CASSFTVNYGYTF. CDR3 nucleotide sequence: TGTGCCAGCAGCTTTACTGTAAACTATGGCTACACCTTC.

This sequence joins TRBV7-9 and TRBJ1-2; the D gene is possibly TRBD1 (5 bases). CDR1 and CDR2 from the germline V gene are SEHNR and FQNEAQ (reference sequence). This CDR3 has 18 amino acids. V was pared by 4 bases and J by 6 bases, with 27 bases between. CDR3 residues: CASSSWMEAPCPGDGYTF. CDR3 sequence (DNA): TGTGCCAGCAGCTCGTGGATGGAGGCCCCTTGCCCGGGGGATGGCTACACCTTC.

The chain carries TRBV7-9 and TRBJ1-2; possible D gene TRBD1, 5 bases. Trimming removed 2 bases from V and 5 bases from J, with 9 bases in between. The CDR3 runs to 13 residues. The germline V gene encodes CDR1 SEHNR and CDR2 FQNEAQ (reference sequence). For the CDR3, the DNA is TGTGCCAGCAGCTTAAGGGGCACTTATGGCTACACCTTC. Translated, it gives CASSLRGTYGYTF. The complete variable domain, with remaining parts taken from reference TRBV7-9 and TRBJ1-2, reads DTGVSQNPRHKITKRGQNVTFRCDPISEHNRLYWYRQTLGQGPEFLTYFQNEAQLEKSRLLSDRFSAERPKGSFSTLEIQRTEQGDSAMYLCASSLRGTYGYTFGSGTRLTVV.

This chain links TRBV28 with TRBJ2-7, with 13 bases fitting TRBD2. The trim removed 5 bases at V and 1 base at J, leaving 14 bases unmatched. This CDR3 is built from 19 residues. Per germline, CDR1 MDHEN and CDR2 SYDVKM. The CDR3 region has the DNA TGTGCCAGCAGTGTCGGGACTAGCGGGGCGAGTGCCCGATCCTACGAGCAGTACTTC. Protein sequence: CASSVGTSGASARSYEQYF.

The V call is TRBV4-1, the J call TRBJ1-2, with 9 nucleotides matching TRBD1. The germline V gene has CDR1 MGHRA and CDR2 YSYEKL. The length of the CDR3 is 19 residues. V was clipped by 1 base and J by 6 bases; unmatched bases: 18. This CDR3 is CASSQGNGDRGKWKNGYTF. The CDR3 DNA reads TGCGCCAGCAGCCAAGGTAATGGAGACAGGGGGAAGTGGAAAAATGGCTACACCTTC.

The chain couples TRBV6-5 to TRBJ2-1; perhaps TRBD1 as D (5 bases). Germline V lookup: CDR1 MNHEY, CDR2 SVGAGI. The CDR3 sequence is 15 residues long. The V and J ends lost 5 bases and 6 bases respectively, with 17 bases between them. For the CDR3, the DNA is TGTGCCAGCAGTCGCCAGGGCAGGGTATTCAATGAGCAGTTCTTC. Translated: CASSRQGRVFNEQFF.

The chain combines TRBV27 with TRBJ1-1, with 7 bases identical to TRBD1. The germline CDR1 and CDR2 sequences are MNHEY and SMNVEV (reference sequence). This CDR3 comprises 18 residues. The V and J ends lost 4 bases and 1 base, in that order; junction bases with no gene match: 15. The CDR3 loop reads CASSSSTEGATENTEAFF. CDR3 bases: TGTGCCAGCAGTTCATCGACAGAGGGGGCTACAGAGAACACTGAAGCTTTCTTT.

This chain connects TRBV7-9 to TRBJ1-2; TRBD1 matches at 8 bases. This CDR3 comprises 14 residues. Germline assignment: CDR1 SEHNR and CDR2 FQNEAQ (reference sequence). Unmatched junction bases numbered 7, after V lost 5 bases and J lost 5 bases. This chain's CDR3 is CASSTGTGVYGYTF. The CDR3 DNA follows: TGTGCCAGCAGCACCGGGACAGGAGTTTATGGCTACACCTTC.

This clone has only a few counts. The rearrangement uses TRBV14 and TRBJ2-3; TRBD2 matches at 11 bases. Per the germline V gene, CDR1 is SGHDN and CDR2 is FVKESK. The CDR3 totals 16 residues. With V trimmed by 2 bases and J by 4 bases, 5 bases remained unmatched. The CDR3 protein is CASSQLAGGQADTQYF. The CDR3, as DNA: TGTGCCAGCAGCCAATTAGCGGGGGGGCAAGCAGATACGCAGTATTTT.